The 10 T cell receptor beta chains given below trace back to one sample, sequenced in a study of blood T cells in healthy people across ages. A second roughly 7 to 11 cycle PCR used barcoded and J-beta primers. TCRdb reprocessed the 5' RACE reads via MiXCR and lists one record per CDR3 protein. Of around 1,000,000 distinct CDR3 sequences listed, around two fifths are singletons. The sample was blood. These receptors were taken from a young man in good health.

V gene TRBV6-5 combines with J gene TRBJ2-1; D unclear. CDR3 length: 18 amino acids. Per the germline V gene, CDR1 is MNHEY and CDR2 is SVGAGI. V lost 2 bases and J 2 bases, leaving 19 bases between the germline ends. CDR3 region: CASSYGVFSHGPYNEQFF. DNA of the CDR3: TGTGCCAGCAGTTACGGCGTCTTTTCACACGGCCCCTACAATGAGCAGTTCTTC.

The chain joins TRBV6-2 or TRBV6-3 to TRBJ1-2; D is unclear. CDR1 and CDR2 (germline): MNHEY, SVGEGT. CDR3 length: 12 residues. With 7 bases removed from V and 2 bases from J, the gap between germline ends came to 8 bases. CDR3 protein: CASNRRNYGYTF. DNA of the CDR3: TGTGCCAGCAACCGCAGGAACTATGGCTACACCTTC.

Regarding this clonotype: This may stem from a read error, because a much larger clone lies one nucleotide away. The rearrangement links TRBV6-5 to TRBJ1-2, with no clear D. Germline V gene lookup returns CDR1 MNHEY and CDR2 SVGAGI. CDR3 size: 13 residues. Trimming took 2 bases from V and 2 from J, leaving 6 bases between them. CDR3 coding DNA: TGTGCCAGCAGTTACACGGGGAACTATGGCTACACCTTC. It codes for CASSYTGNYGYTF.

There are a few counts of this clonotype. The V and J genes are TRBV20-1 and TRBJ2-3; possibly TRBD1 or TRBD2 for D (5 bases each). Germline loops: CDR1 DFQATT, CDR2 SNEGSKA (reference sequence). This CDR3 is 15 amino acids long. With 1 base removed from V and 1 base from J, the gap between germline ends came to 12 bases. CDR3 DNA: TGCAGTGCTAGAGCGTTTGGGGGTGGCACAGATACGCAGTATTTT. This translates into CSARAFGGGTDTQYF.

This clonotype rates as medium-sized. This rearrangement joins TRBV10-3 to TRBJ1-4; D not resolved. CDR1 and CDR2 from the germline V gene are ENHRY and SYGVKD. CDR3 size: 13 residues. With 3 bases removed from V and 5 bases from J, the gap between germline ends came to 7 bases. The CDR3 bases are TGTGCCATCAGTGACGGTGAAAATGAAAAACTGTTTTTT. It specifies CAISDGENEKLFF.

This clonotype was found a few times. V gene TRBV4-2 combines with J gene TRBJ1-4, with unresolved D. This CDR3 comprises 13 residues. Per germline, CDR1 LGHNA and CDR2 YNFKEQ. V lost 4 bases to trimming and J lost 7 bases, with 10 bases between them. CDR3 amino acids: CASSLDSGEKLFF. The CDR3 DNA sequence: TGTGCCAGCAGCCTTGACTCGGGTGAAAAACTGTTTTTT.

The rearrangement links TRBV6-6 to TRBJ1-1; perhaps TRBD1 as D (5 bases). Deletions cut 10 bases from V and 1 base from J, with 13 bases between. In germline, CDR1 is MNHNY, CDR2 SVGAGI (reference sequence). CDR3 length: 13 residues. The CDR3 bases are TGTGCCATCGTCGGGGCAGAGAACACTGAAGCTTTCTTT. This encodes CAIVGAENTEAFF.

The chain links TRBV2 to TRBJ2-1; D might be TRBD1 (7 bases). Germline values: CDR1 SNHLY, CDR2 FYNNEI. This CDR3 is built from 15 residues. V gave up 7 bases and J gave up 4 bases, with 17 bases separating them. The CDR3 DNA follows: TGTGCCAGCACCAGGGGGGCAGAAGATTACAATGAGCAGTTCTTC. Its translation: CASTRGAEDYNEQFF.

V usage is TRBV6-1 and J usage is TRBJ1-6; perhaps TRBD1 as D (5 bases). Germline CDR1 MNHNS, CDR2 SASEGT. The length of the CDR3 is 14 residues. Trimming removed 3 bases at V and 7 bases at J, with 10 bases between. The CDR3 loop reads CASSDEGTNSPLHF. CDR3 coding DNA: TGTGCCAGCAGTGACGAGGGGACCAATTCACCCCTCCACTTT.

This chain uses TRBV25-1 with TRBJ1-2, with 7 bases fitting TRBD1. The germline V gene has CDR1 MGHDK and CDR2 SYGVNS. The length of the CDR3 is 15 residues. J was trimmed by 4 bases and V by 3 bases; bases with no gene match: 8. The CDR3 nucleotides read TGTGCCAGCAGTGACGGACAGGTTTTTGGCTATGGCTACACCTTC. Translating gives CASSDGQVFGYGYTF.